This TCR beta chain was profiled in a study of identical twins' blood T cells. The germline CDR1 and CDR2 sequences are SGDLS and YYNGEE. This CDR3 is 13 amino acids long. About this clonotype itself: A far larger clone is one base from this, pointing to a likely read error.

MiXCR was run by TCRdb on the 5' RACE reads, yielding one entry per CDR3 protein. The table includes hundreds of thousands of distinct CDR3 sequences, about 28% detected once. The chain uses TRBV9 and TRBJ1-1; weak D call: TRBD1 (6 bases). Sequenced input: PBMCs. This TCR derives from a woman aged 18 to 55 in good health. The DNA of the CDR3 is TGTGACAGCAGCGTAGGGGGGAACACTGAAGCTTTCTTT. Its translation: CDSSVGGNTEAFF.